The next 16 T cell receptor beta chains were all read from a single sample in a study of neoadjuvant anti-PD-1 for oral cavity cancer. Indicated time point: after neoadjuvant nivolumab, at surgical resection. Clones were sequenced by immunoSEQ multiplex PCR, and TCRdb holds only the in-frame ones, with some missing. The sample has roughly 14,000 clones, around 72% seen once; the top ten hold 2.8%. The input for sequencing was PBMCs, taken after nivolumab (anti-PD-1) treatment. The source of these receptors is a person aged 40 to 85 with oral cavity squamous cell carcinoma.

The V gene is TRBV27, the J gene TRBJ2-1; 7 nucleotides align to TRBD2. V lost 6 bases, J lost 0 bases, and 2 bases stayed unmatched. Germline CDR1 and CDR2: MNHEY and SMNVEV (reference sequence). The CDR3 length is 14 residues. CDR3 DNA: TGTGCCAGCAGGCGCGGGAGCTCCTACAATGAGCAGTTCTTC. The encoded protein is CASRRGSSYNEQFF.

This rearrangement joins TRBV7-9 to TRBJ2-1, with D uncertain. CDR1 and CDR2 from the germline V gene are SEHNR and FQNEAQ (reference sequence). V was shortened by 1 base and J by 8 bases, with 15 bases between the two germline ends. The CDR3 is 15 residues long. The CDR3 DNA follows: TGTGCCAGCAGCTTAGGTCTTGGTCGAACCGATGAGCAGTTCTTC. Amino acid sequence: CASSLGLGRTDEQFF.

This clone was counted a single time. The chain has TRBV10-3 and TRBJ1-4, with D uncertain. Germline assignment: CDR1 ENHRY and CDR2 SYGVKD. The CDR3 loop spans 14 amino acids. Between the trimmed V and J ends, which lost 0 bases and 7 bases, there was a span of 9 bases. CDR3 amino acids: CAISESSPAEKLFF. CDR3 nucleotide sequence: TGTGCCATCAGTGAGTCGAGTCCTGCTGAAAAACTGTTTTTT.

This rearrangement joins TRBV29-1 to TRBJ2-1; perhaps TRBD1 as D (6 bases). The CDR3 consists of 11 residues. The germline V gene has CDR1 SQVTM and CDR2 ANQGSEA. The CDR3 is CIFSGGGEQFF. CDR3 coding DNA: TGCATCTTTTCTGGGGGCGGTGAGCAGTTCTTC.

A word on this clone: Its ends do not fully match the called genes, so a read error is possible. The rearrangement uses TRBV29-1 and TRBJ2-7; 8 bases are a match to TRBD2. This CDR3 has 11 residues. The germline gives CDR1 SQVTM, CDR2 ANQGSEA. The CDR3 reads CSLVAGGEQHF. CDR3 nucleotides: TGCAGCCTGGTGGCGGGGGGCGAGCAGCACTTC.

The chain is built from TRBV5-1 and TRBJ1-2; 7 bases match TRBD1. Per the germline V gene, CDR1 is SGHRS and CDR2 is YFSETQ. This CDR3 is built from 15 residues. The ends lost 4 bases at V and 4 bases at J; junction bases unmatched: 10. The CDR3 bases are TGCGCCAGCAGCCCCCGGACAGGATTGACCTATGGCTACACCTTC. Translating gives CASSPRTGLTYGYTF.

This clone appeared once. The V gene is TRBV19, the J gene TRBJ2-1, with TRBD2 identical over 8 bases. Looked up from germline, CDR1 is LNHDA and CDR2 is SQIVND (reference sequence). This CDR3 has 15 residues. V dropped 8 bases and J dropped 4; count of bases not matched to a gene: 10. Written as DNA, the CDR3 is TGTGCCAGTTCTCCGGGACTAGTCTTTTACAATGAGCAGTTCTTC. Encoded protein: CASSPGLVFYNEQFF.

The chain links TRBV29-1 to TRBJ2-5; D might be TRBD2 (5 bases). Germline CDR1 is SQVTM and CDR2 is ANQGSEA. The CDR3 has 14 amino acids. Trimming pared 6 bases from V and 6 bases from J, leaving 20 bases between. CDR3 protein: CSVAETERGKTQYF. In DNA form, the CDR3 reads TGCAGCGTGGCCGAGACGGAAAGAGGGAAGACCCAGTACTTC.

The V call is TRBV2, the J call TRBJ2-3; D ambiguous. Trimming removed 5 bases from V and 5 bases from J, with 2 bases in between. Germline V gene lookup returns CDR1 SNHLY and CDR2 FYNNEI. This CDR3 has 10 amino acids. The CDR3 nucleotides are TGTGCCAGCAGTAGAGATACGCAGTATTTT. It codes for CASSRDTQYF.

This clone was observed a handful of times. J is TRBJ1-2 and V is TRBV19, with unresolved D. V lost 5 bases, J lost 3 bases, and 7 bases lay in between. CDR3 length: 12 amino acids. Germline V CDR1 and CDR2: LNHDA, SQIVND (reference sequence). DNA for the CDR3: TGTGCCAGTAGTGGGAGAGACTATGGCTACACCTTC. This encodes CASSGRDYGYTF.

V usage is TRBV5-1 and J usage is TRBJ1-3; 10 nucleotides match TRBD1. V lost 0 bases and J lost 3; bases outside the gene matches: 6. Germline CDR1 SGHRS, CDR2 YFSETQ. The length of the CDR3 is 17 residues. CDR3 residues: CASSLAGGQGIGNTIYF. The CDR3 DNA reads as TGCGCCAGCAGCTTGGCCGGGGGACAGGGGATTGGAAACACCATATATTTT.

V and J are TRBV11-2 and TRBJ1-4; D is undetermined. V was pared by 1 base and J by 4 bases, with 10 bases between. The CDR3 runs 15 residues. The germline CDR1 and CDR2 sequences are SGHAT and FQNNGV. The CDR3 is CASSLVRGYNEKLFF. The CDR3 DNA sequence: TGTGCCAGCAGCTTAGTCCGCGGCTATAATGAAAAACTGTTTTTT.

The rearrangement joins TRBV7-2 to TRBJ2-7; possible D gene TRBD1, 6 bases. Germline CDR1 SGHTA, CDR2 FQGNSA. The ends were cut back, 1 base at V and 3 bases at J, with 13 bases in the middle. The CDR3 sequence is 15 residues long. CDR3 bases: TGTGCCAGCAGCTTAGAGACCCAGGGGAACTACGAGCAGTACTTC. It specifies CASSLETQGNYEQYF.

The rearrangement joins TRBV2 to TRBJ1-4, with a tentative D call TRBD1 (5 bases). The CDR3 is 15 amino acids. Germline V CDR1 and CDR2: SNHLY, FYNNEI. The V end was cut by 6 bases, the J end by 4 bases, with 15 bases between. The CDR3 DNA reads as TGTGCCAGCAGGAAGGAGGGGACTGTTAATGAAAAACTGTTTTTT. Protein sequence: CASRKEGTVNEKLFF.

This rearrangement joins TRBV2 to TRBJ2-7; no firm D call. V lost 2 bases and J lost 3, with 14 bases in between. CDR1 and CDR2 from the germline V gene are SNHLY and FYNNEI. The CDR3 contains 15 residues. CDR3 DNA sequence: TGTGCCAGCAGTGAACCACCCAGCTCTAACTACGAGCAGTACTTC. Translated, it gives CASSEPPSSNYEQYF.

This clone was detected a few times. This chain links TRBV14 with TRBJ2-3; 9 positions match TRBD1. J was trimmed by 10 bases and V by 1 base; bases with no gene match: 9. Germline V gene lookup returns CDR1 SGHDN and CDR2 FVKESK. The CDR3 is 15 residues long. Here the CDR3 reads CASSQVKTGGEAQYF. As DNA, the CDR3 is TGTGCCAGCAGCCAAGTAAAAACAGGGGGCGAGGCGCAGTATTTT.